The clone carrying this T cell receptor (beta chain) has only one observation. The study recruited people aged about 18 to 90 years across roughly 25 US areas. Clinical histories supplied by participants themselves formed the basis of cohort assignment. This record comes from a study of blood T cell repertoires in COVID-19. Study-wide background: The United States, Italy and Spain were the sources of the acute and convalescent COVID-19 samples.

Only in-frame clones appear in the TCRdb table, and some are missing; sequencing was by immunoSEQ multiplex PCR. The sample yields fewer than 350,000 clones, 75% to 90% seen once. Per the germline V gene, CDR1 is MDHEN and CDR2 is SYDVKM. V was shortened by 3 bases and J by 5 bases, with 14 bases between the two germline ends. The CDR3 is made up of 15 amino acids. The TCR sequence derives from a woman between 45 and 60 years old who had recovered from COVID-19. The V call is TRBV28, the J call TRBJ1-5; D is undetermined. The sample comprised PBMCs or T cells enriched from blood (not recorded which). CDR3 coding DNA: TGTGCCAGCAGTTTGGTTCAACGAGCGCATCAGCCCCAGCATTTT. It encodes CASSLVQRAHQPQHF. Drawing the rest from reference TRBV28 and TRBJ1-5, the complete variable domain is DVKVTQSSRYLVKRTGEKVFLECVQDMDHENMFWYRQDPGLGLRLIYFSYDVKMKEKGDIPEGYSVSREKKERFSLILESASTNQTSMYLCASSLVQRAHQPQHFGDGTRLSIL.